This T cell receptor beta chain was identified in a study of T cell changes during pregnancy in multiple sclerosis. V was shortened by 4 bases and J by 1 base, with 14 bases between the two germline ends. The CDR3 loop spans 15 amino acids. Sequenced by immunoSEQ multiplex PCR; TCRdb stores in-frame clones only, minus some. The repertoire consists of around 55,000 clones, with approximately 90% occurring once and the leading ten covering just under 0.6%. The chain couples TRBV5-3 to TRBJ1-1; D not certain. TRBV5-3 is known as an ORF, though its function is uncertain. The sample was CD4+ T cells from peripheral blood mononuclear cells, taken in the first trimester of pregnancy. The sequence came from a female donor with multiple sclerosis, enrolled in a pregnancy study. CDR3 in DNA: TGTGCCAGAAGCCACGGTCTCCACAGGAACACTGAAGCTTTCTTT. Protein: CARSHGLHRNTEAFF.